The 7 T cell receptor beta chains below come from one sample, sequenced in a study of blood T cell repertoires in COVID-19. Produced via immunoSEQ multiplex PCR; TCRdb's table is partial and in-frame only. This table has about 34,000 clones, around 90% appearing once. Source material: peripheral blood. Receptor source: a man in his 70s with active COVID-19.

The V call is TRBV7-2, the J call TRBJ2-7; 7 nucleotides agree with TRBD2. CDR3 size: 14 residues. From germline, CDR1 is SGHTA and CDR2 FQGNSA. With V trimmed by 1 base and J by 6 bases, 6 bases remained unmatched. The CDR3 DNA follows: TGTGCCAGCAGCTTAGGCGGGAGAGGAGTCGAGCAGTACTTC. Residues: CASSLGGRGVEQYF.

This clone appeared once. The rearrangement uses TRBV29-1 and TRBJ2-1; 7 bases agree with TRBD2. The CDR3 loop spans 12 amino acids. Germline values: CDR1 SQVTM, CDR2 ANQGSEA. The V segment lost 5 bases and the J segment 6 bases; nucleotides outside the gene matches: 4. The DNA of the CDR3 is TGCAGCGTTCGGGGAGGGAGCAATGAGCAGTTCTTC. This translates into CSVRGGSNEQFF.

The CDR3 DNA reads as TGCAGTGCTAGCAGGGAACAGCCCCAGCATTTT. This encodes CSASREQPQHF. This chain connects TRBV20-1 to TRBJ1-5, with a possible D match to TRBD1 (5 bases). In germline, CDR1 is DFQATT, CDR2 SNEGSKA (reference sequence). V dropped 3 bases and J dropped 7 bases, with 7 bases sitting between them. The CDR3 length is 11 residues.

V usage is TRBV5-6 and J usage is TRBJ2-1, with 14 nucleotides matching TRBD2. Germline-derived CDR1 and CDR2 are SGHDT and YYEEEE. This CDR3 is built from 14 residues. V trimming: 4 bases; J trimming: 6 bases; junction bases outside the gene matches: 0. CDR3 loop: CASSGTSGSNEQFF. The CDR3 bases are TGTGCCAGCAGCGGGACTAGCGGGAGCAATGAGCAGTTCTTC.

The chain carries TRBV4-3 and TRBJ2-1, with D maybe TRBD2 (6 bases). The length of the CDR3 is 16 residues. Trimming removed 3 bases from V and 7 bases from J, with 19 bases in between. Germline V CDR1 and CDR2: LGHNA, YSLEER. Here the CDR3 reads CASSHPPRGGRNEQFF. CDR3 bases: TGCGCCAGCAGCCACCCACCGCGGGGCGGACGGAATGAGCAGTTCTTC.

This chain uses TRBV2 with TRBJ1-1; D ambiguous. The germline V gene has CDR1 SNHLY and CDR2 FYNNEI. The length of the CDR3 is 13 residues. Trimming left V 4 bases short and J 2 bases short, with 8 bases between. The CDR3 bases are TGTGCCAGCAGTGTAGGAGCCAACACTGAAGCTTTCTTT. Its protein product is CASSVGANTEAFF.

The rearrangement joins TRBV15 to TRBJ1-1, with D unresolved. With 1 base removed from V and 4 bases from J, the gap between germline ends came to 16 bases. The CDR3 consists of 16 residues. Per germline, CDR1 LNHNV and CDR2 YYDKDF (reference sequence). The CDR3 DNA is TGTGCCACCAGCAGAGTTCCTCCGTCTGGCTTCACTGAAGCTTTCTTT. This translates into CATSRVPPSGFTEAFF.